The clone carrying this T cell receptor (beta chain) appeared many times. V was pared by 6 bases and J by 0 bases, with 8 bases of the junction left unmatched. Germline CDR1 and CDR2: MNHEY and SVGEGT. The CDR3 extends over 15 amino acids. The data stem from a study of response to subunit inactivated influenza vaccine. MiXCR, run by TCRdb on the RT-PCR reads, gives a single entry per CDR3 protein. In the table there are about 540,000 distinct CDR3 sequences, approximately 20% of which are singletons. Separately, the same data were catalogued under a study of T cells expressing NK-cell markers. From that study: Researchers built TCR beta cDNA using 5'RACE template switching with UMIs.

The receptor was isolated from a man between 45 and 60 years old who received an inactivated influenza vaccine. Sequencing was performed on CD4+ T cells sorted from PBMCs, taken 12 days after vaccination. This chain connects TRBV6-2 or TRBV6-3 to TRBJ2-7; 7 nucleotides match TRBD1. CDR3 loop: CASRVDRLASYEQYF. CDR3 nucleotide sequence: TGTGCCAGCAGAGTGGACAGGTTAGCCTCCTACGAGCAGTACTTC.